This T cell receptor (beta chain) appears in the sequencing data of a study of beta chain features in type 1 diabetes (dated by TCRdb to about 2018). About the investigation overall: Patients and healthy donors did not differ in mean age, gender distribution, total cell number or subset yield. A total of 107,917,701 sorted cells were examined across all samples, and the number of cells per subset was strongly correlated with RNA yield. The study compared the TCRB repertoires of sorted circulating CD4+ T cell subsets in recently diagnosed type 1 diabetes patients with those in matched healthy donors. Regulatory and stem cell-like memory subsets were obtained from only 8 patients and about 8 healthy donors, while naive and central memory subsets were obtained from all 30 or so donors.

The entire isolated RNA was reverse transcribed using the High Capacity cDNA Reverse Transcription Kit, and thus expressed TCRB transcripts were sequenced. Deep immunoSEQ sequencing was applied to naive, central memory and regulatory T cell samples, giving an average of roughly 3.5 million total reads per sample. After sorted cells were lysed in RLT buffer, RNA was extracted with DNase-treated RNeasy Micro or Mini kits, with the choice depending on cell number. To prevent cross-contamination, every cell subset was processed on its own, while patient and healthy donor samples were processed together. Using the immunoSEQ multiplex PCR, TCRB sequences were amplified from cDNA into 87-bp fragments spanning the CDR3 region. Amplicons were sequenced on the Illumina HiSeq platform. The original pipeline was this. PCR bias was computationally corrected using synthetic template baselines, reads within Hamming distance 2 were collapsed, and singletons that could not be merged were discarded. Reads were aligned against IMGT to assign V, D and J genes, CDR3 length and insertions or deletions at six rearrangement sites. Within each subset, clonotype counts were normalized to sorted cell number, after which true diversity and Gini coefficients were computed with the tcR R package. Repertoire sharing was quantified using the overlap coefficient calculated on TCRB nucleotide sequences. As a proxy for the pre-selection repertoire, out-of-frame TCRB sequences from naive cells were analyzed. TCRdb took over this immuneACCESS table, retaining in-frame rearrangements with V and J assigned. Such tables are incomplete; in checked studies, under half of the missing clones stem from an unresolved V gene, and the remainder is unexplained. That table gives V, J and clone size, and the DNA gave D and trimming. This sample is represented by under 450,000 clones; about 15% of them were singletons. About 0.034% of the sample is held by the ten biggest clonotypes.

Beyond this particular receptor, the publication reports: Patients with type 1 diabetes made fewer insertions and deleted more nucleotides at VDJ recombination sites, implying thymic rearrangement abnormalities. Shorter templates might be favored by PCR, yet because patient and control samples were amplified and corrected together, any such skew would affect both groups equally. Naive, central memory and regulatory TCRB repertoires appeared more similar among patients than among healthy donors. HLA sub-analyses involved small numbers of individuals, so any influence of HLA type on TCRB rearrangement remained unresolved. Type 1 diabetes patients showed a moderate but significant shortening of TCRB CDR3 length in all four CD4+ subsets. Because cDNA was sequenced instead of genomic DNA, highly expressing activated cells could be over-represented, though the groups showed no difference in activation or CD3 levels.

Its CDR3 holds 16 amino acids, cysteine through phenylalanine. Only CDR3 DNA is held: 48 bases, read in frame from base 1. The germline V gene encodes CDR1 MGHRA and CDR2 YSYEKL. V sheds 0 bases and J sheds 5 bases, leaving 16 bases between their ends. From each donor, a single peripheral blood sample of about 120 mL on average was drawn into heparinised tubes. A BD FACSAria II and a panel including CD45RO, CCR7, CD25, CD127, CD95 and CD27 were used to sort naive, central memory, regulatory and stem cell-like memory CD4+ T cells. Every sorted population had a purity above 98%. PBMCs were separated immediately by Lymphoprep density gradient centrifugation and were stained directly, without being cultured. So that batch effects would be minimized, each experiment stained and sorted samples in pairs, pairing one healthy donor with one patient. This clone has only a few counts. What antigen it recognizes has not been identified. Base qualities were left out, and no much larger clone turns up one base away.

The rearranged chain carries TRBV4-1 and TRBJ1-1; the D gene remains uncertain. This clonotype was sampled from a man under 40 in good health. Sequenced input: naive CD4+ T cells from blood. The meaning of the sample's cell subset or site label: true naive CD4+ T cells. The CDR3 reads as follows: CASSQEINPRGTEAFF. The sequenced DNA is TGCGCCAGCAGCCAAGAGATAAACCCGCGAGGGACTGAAGCTTTCTTT.